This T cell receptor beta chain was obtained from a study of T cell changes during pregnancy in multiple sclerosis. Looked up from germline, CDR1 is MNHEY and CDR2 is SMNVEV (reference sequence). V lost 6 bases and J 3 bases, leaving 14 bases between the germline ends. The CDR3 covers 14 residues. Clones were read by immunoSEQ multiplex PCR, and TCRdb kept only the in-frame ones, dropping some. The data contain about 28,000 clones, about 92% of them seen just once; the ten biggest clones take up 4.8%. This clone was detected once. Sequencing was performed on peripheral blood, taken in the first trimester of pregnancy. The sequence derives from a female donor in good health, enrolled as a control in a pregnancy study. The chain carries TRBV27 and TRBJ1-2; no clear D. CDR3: CASSRDQAHYGYTF. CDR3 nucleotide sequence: TGTGCCAGCAGCCGAGATCAGGCACACTATGGCTACACCTTC.